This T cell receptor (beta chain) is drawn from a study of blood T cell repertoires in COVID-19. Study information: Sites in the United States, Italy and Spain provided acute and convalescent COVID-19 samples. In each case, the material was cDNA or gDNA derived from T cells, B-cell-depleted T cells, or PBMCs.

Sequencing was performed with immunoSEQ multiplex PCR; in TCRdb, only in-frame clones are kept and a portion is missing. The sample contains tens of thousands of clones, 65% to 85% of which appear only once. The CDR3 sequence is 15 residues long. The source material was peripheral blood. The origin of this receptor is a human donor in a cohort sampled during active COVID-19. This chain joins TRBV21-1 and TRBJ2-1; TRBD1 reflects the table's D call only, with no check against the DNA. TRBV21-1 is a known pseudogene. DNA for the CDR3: TGTGCCAGCAGTAGAGGACAGGGACCTAACAATGAGCAGTTCTTC. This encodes CASSRGQGPNNEQFF.